The 25 T cell receptor beta chains reported below all come from one sample, sequenced in a study of shared clonotypes between healthy human individuals. Only in-frame clones appear in the TCRdb table, and some are missing; sequencing was by immunoSEQ multiplex PCR. This table holds roughly 2.4 million clones, nearly 97% found once. Specimen: naive CD4+ T cells sorted from blood. The subset denotes: CD45RA+ positively selected. The receptor set was obtained from a man between 18 and 29 years old in good health.

This sequence joins TRBV2 and TRBJ2-4, with 9 bases aligning to TRBD1. CDR1 and CDR2 (germline): SNHLY, FYNNEI. Trimming took 6 bases from V and 8 from J; bases not matched to a gene: 11. The CDR3 extends over 15 amino acids. The CDR3 nucleotides read TGTGCCAGCAGCCCCGGGACAGGGCAAGTGGACATTCAGTACTTC. Amino acid sequence: CASSPGTGQVDIQYF.

The chain combines TRBV2 with TRBJ1-5; D remains unclear. The germline V gene has CDR1 SNHLY and CDR2 FYNNEI. Trimming stripped 3 bases from V and 3 bases from J, with 6 bases between. The CDR3 runs to 13 residues. Written as DNA, the CDR3 is TGTGCCAGCAGTGACAACACCAATCAGCCCCAGCATTTT. This gives the protein CASSDNTNQPQHF.

This chain joins TRBV6-1 and TRBJ1-4; tentative D call: TRBD1 (5 bases). Germline CDR1 reads MNHNS; CDR2 reads SASEGT. With 5 bases removed from V and 7 bases from J, the gap between germline ends came to 17 bases. CDR3 length: 15 amino acids. The CDR3 reads CASSSLRVGAEKLFF. CDR3 DNA: TGTGCCAGCAGTTCCCTCAGGGTAGGAGCTGAAAAACTGTTTTTT.

The chain couples TRBV11-1 to TRBJ2-2; 14 bases fit TRBD2. V lost 5 bases and J lost 6; bases outside the gene matches: 5. Germline CDR1 is SGHAT and CDR2 is FQDESV (reference sequence). CDR3 length: 16 amino acids. The CDR3 region has the DNA TGTGCCAGCAGCGCGGGACTAGCGGGAGTGCCCGGGGAGCTGTTTTTT. Its protein product is CASSAGLAGVPGELFF.

V gene TRBV28 combines with J gene TRBJ2-4, with 7 nucleotides matching TRBD1. Per the germline V gene, CDR1 is MDHEN and CDR2 is SYDVKM. The CDR3 covers 18 residues. The V and J ends lost 8 bases and 0 bases, in that order; junction bases with no gene match: 16. The DNA of the CDR3 is TGTGCCAGCCCCCTATGGGACAGAATATTGTTAGCCAAAAACATTCAGTACTTC. This translates into CASPLWDRILLAKNIQYF.

V and J are TRBV4-2 and TRBJ2-5; 9 bases fit TRBD2. The CDR3 loop spans 17 amino acids. Germline V gene lookup returns CDR1 LGHNA and CDR2 YNFKEQ. Trimming at V came to 2 bases and at J to 5 bases, leaving 12 bases not matched to a gene. The CDR3 here is CASSQTGTSPMGETQYF. CDR3 DNA: TGTGCCAGCAGCCAAACCGGGACTAGCCCTATGGGGGAGACCCAGTACTTC.

This chain's CDR3 is CASSQESFGQGNTIYF. CDR3 DNA sequence: TGCGCCAGCAGCCAAGAAAGCTTTGGACAGGGAAACACCATATATTTT. This chain connects TRBV4-1 to TRBJ1-3; possibly TRBD1 for D (6 bases). CDR1 is MGHRA and CDR2 is YSYEKL in the germline V gene. The CDR3 consists of 16 residues. The V and J ends lost 0 bases and 4 bases respectively, with 13 bases between them.

CDR3 in amino acids: CASSLAVQGVTEAFF. The CDR3 bases are TGTGCCAGCAGCTTAGCCGTACAGGGTGTGACTGAAGCTTTCTTT. The rearrangement joins TRBV5-4 to TRBJ1-1, with D perhaps matching TRBD1 (6 bases). This CDR3 has 15 amino acids. V was cut by 2 bases and J by 5 bases, with 16 bases left in between. CDR1 is SGHNT, CDR2 YYREEE, per germline (reference sequence).

The gene calls are TRBV28 and TRBJ1-5, with D hard to call. V was shortened by 3 bases and J by 2 bases, with 17 bases between the two germline ends. Germline V CDR1 and CDR2: MDHEN, SYDVKM. This CDR3 region has 17 residues. CDR3 in amino acids: CASSFTAIAGGNQPQHF. The CDR3 DNA is TGTGCCAGCAGTTTTACGGCGATTGCGGGTGGCAATCAGCCCCAGCATTTT.

This chain connects TRBV4-3 to TRBJ1-2; D possibly corresponds to TRBD1 (5 bases). Trimming stripped 1 base from V and 4 bases from J, with 13 bases between. Looked up from germline, CDR1 is LGHNA and CDR2 is YSLEER. This CDR3 contains 15 residues. The CDR3 nucleotides read TGCGCCAGCAGCCAAGTCGGGGGAGGTTTCTATGGCTACACCTTC. Its protein is CASSQVGGGFYGYTF.

This chain uses TRBV9 with TRBJ2-1; the D gene is possibly TRBD2 (5 bases). The CDR3 spans 12 residues. CDR1 is SGDLS, CDR2 YYNGEE, per germline. V lost 2 bases, J lost 6 bases, and 6 bases lay in between. CDR3 nucleotide sequence: TGTGCCAGCAGCGTTAGCGTCAATGAGCAGTTCTTC. It translates to CASSVSVNEQFF.

The V call is TRBV7-9, the J call TRBJ2-3; D remains unclear. The CDR3 length is 12 residues. Germline CDR1 is SEHNR and CDR2 is FQNEAQ (reference sequence). Trimming left V 5 bases short and J 7 bases short, with 10 bases between. CDR3 in DNA: TGTGCCAGCAGCCCGGACCCCCATACGCAGTATTTT. Translating gives CASSPDPHTQYF. Variable domain in full (rest from reference TRBV7-9 and TRBJ2-3): DTGVSQNPRHKITKRGQNVTFRCDPISEHNRLYWYRQTLGQGPEFLTYFQNEAQLEKSRLLSDRFSAERPKGSFSTLEIQRTEQGDSAMYLCASSPDPHTQYFGPGTRLTVL.

J is TRBJ2-2 and V is TRBV6-1; D is uncertain. The V end was cut by 6 bases, the J end by 6 bases, with 8 bases between. The germline CDR1 and CDR2 sequences are MNHNS and SASEGT. The CDR3 runs to 12 residues. Here the CDR3 reads CASSVLAGELFF. The CDR3 DNA is TGTGCCAGCAGCGTATTGGCCGGGGAGCTGTTTTTT.

The rearrangement joins TRBV11-2 to TRBJ1-1; D unresolved. The germline gives CDR1 SGHAT, CDR2 FQNNGV. CDR3 size: 14 residues. The V end was cut by 1 base, the J end by 2 bases, with 8 bases between. CDR3 sequence (DNA): TGTGCCAGCAGCTTAGCGGACCGAAACACTGAAGCTTTCTTT. Translation: CASSLADRNTEAFF.

The chain is built from TRBV10-1 and TRBJ2-2; D gene ambiguous. This CDR3 contains 14 residues. Trimming pared 3 bases from V and 6 bases from J, leaving 11 bases between. Germline CDR1 WNHNN, CDR2 SYGVQD (reference sequence). Written as DNA, the CDR3 is TGCGCCAGCAGTGATGGGAATATGGCCGGGGAGCTGTTTTTT. Translation: CASSDGNMAGELFF.

The V gene is TRBV11-2, the J gene TRBJ2-7; 7 bases align to TRBD2. Trimming at V came to 1 base and at J to 0 bases, leaving 9 bases not matched to a gene. Germline CDR1 SGHAT, CDR2 FQNNGV. The CDR3 loop spans 17 amino acids. The CDR3 nucleotides read TGTGCCAGCAGCTTAGTGATAGCGGGCTCGAGCTCCTACGAGCAGTACTTC. Translated: CASSLVIAGSSSYEQYF.

Worth noting for this clone: In the same sample, other DNA sequences code for this CDR3. The rearrangement links TRBV27 to TRBJ1-2; possible D gene TRBD1, 5 bases. The germline gives CDR1 MNHEY, CDR2 SMNVEV (reference sequence). V was trimmed by 5 bases and J by 5 bases, leaving 6 bases between them. This CDR3 has 11 residues. This CDR3 reads CASSPGYGYTF. The CDR3 DNA follows: TGTGCCAGCAGTCCAGGGTATGGCTACACCTTC.

V usage is TRBV7-9 and J usage is TRBJ2-1, with D perhaps TRBD1 (6 bases). The length of the CDR3 is 14 residues. CDR1 SEHNR and CDR2 FQNEAQ come from the germline V gene (reference sequence). Trimming pared 6 bases from V and 4 bases from J, leaving 13 bases between. CDR3 nucleotides: TGTGCCAGCAGTTATATTGACAGGTACAATGAGCAGTTCTTC. It translates to CASSYIDRYNEQFF.

This sequence joins TRBV6-5 and TRBJ2-7, with a possible D match to TRBD1 (5 bases). Between the trimmed V and J ends, which lost 6 bases and 0 bases, there was a span of 15 bases. There are 15 residues in the CDR3. The germline gives CDR1 MNHEY, CDR2 SVGAGI. The CDR3 region is CASSISSGRSYEQYF. The CDR3 nucleotides read TGTGCCAGCAGCATTAGCTCAGGGCGCTCCTACGAGCAGTACTTC.

The chain combines TRBV5-6 with TRBJ1-6, with D perhaps matching TRBD1 (5 bases). V lost 9 bases, J lost 7 bases, and 20 bases lay in between. The germline V gene encodes CDR1 SGHDT and CDR2 YYEEEE. The CDR3 sequence is 15 residues long. Here the CDR3 DNA reads TGTGCCACCCAATGGGGTCCGGGGGGGAATTCACCCCTCCACTTT. It yields the protein CATQWGPGGNSPLHF.

This sequence joins TRBV25-1 and TRBJ2-7; 9 nucleotides agree with TRBD2. The V segment lost 3 bases and the J segment 4 bases; nucleotides outside the gene matches: 7. The CDR3 covers 15 residues. Germline V lookup: CDR1 MGHDK, CDR2 SYGVNS. The CDR3 sequence is CASSDASSGVYEQYF. The CDR3 DNA is TGTGCCAGCAGTGACGCGTCTAGCGGGGTATACGAGCAGTACTTC.

V usage is TRBV5-4 and J usage is TRBJ2-5; a possible D gene is TRBD2 (5 bases). Trimming left V 4 bases short and J 2 bases short, with 18 bases between. From germline, CDR1 is SGHNT and CDR2 YYREEE (reference sequence). This CDR3 comprises 16 residues. CDR3 DNA sequence: TGTGCCAGCAGCGCGGCCCCCAGCTCGGGACAAGAGACCCAGTACTTC. The encoded protein is CASSAAPSSGQETQYF.

About this clone: The sample contains more than one DNA sequence encoding this CDR3. In nucleotides, the CDR3 is TGTGCCAGCAGCCTGACAGCTCCCACAGATACGCAGTATTTT. Translated, it gives CASSLTAPTDTQYF. The V call is TRBV7-9, the J call TRBJ2-3, with D possibly matching TRBD1 (5 bases). CDR3 size: 14 residues. Germline V gene lookup returns CDR1 SEHNR and CDR2 FQNEAQ (reference sequence). The V gene lost 5 bases and the J gene lost 2 bases, with 11 bases spanning the gap.

This clone was detected only once. This chain joins TRBV4-1 and TRBJ2-6, with 8 positions matching TRBD2. With 1 base clipped from V and 1 base from J, the junction kept 3 bases outside the gene matches. The CDR3 sequence is 17 residues long. Germline lookup yields CDR1 MGHRA and CDR2 YSYEKL. This CDR3 is CASSQVGGASGANVLTF. The CDR3 DNA sequence: TGCGCCAGCAGCCAAGTCGGGGGGGCGTCTGGGGCCAACGTCCTGACTTTC.

The CDR3 DNA reads as TGTGCCAGCAGCTTAGTAGGGAATGCGCAGTATTTT. This gives the protein CASSLVGNAQYF. J is TRBJ2-3 and V is TRBV11-2; D unresolved. This CDR3 contains 12 residues. Deletions cut 1 base from V and 10 bases from J, with 9 bases between. CDR1 is SGHAT and CDR2 is FQNNGV in the germline V gene.